These 20 T cell receptor beta chains were all obtained from the same sample, sequenced in a study of radiation and T cells in renal cell carcinoma. The time point was: blood 4 weeks post-SBRT, at nephrectomy. The treatment: 15 Gy SBRT to primary tumor, nephrectomy 4 weeks later. Profiling relied on immunoSEQ multiplex PCR, and the TCRdb table lists in-frame clones only, not all of them. The data show about 78,000 clones, with approximately 90% seen just once and roughly 5.4% held by the top ten. Source: blood, taken from a patient whose treatment included radiotherapy and nephrectomy. The receptors stem from a woman aged 65 to 85 with renal cell carcinoma.

This chain links TRBV5-1 with TRBJ1-2, with D uncertain. Trimming took 1 base from V and 3 from J, leaving 7 bases between them. The CDR3 is 13 amino acids. The germline V gene has CDR1 SGHRS and CDR2 YFSETQ. In DNA, the CDR3 is TGCGCCAGCAGCTTGACAAGGGACTATGGCTACACCTTC. This codes for CASSLTRDYGYTF.

This clone was counted a few times. This chain connects TRBV28 to TRBJ1-1; D gene uncertain. The CDR3 has 12 residues. Germline assignment: CDR1 MDHEN and CDR2 SYDVKM. V lost 5 bases and J 3 bases, leaving 7 bases between the germline ends. The CDR3 DNA is TGTGCCAGCAGTCCCGTGGACACTGAAGCTTTCTTT. Translating it yields CASSPVDTEAFF.

CDR3: CASSLFGGTVPYEQYF. The CDR3 DNA reads as TGTGCCAGCAGCTTGTTTGGTGGGACAGTGCCCTACGAGCAGTACTTC. V and J are TRBV5-4 and TRBJ2-7; TRBD1 aligns across 7 bases. Germline-derived CDR1 and CDR2 are SGHNT and YYREEE (reference sequence). The CDR3 loop spans 16 amino acids. Trimming took 1 base from V and 2 from J; bases not matched to a gene: 9.

This clone showed up just a few times. This chain links TRBV2 with TRBJ1-1; D uncertain. Trimming removed 6 bases at V and 3 bases at J, with 11 bases between. This CDR3 comprises 13 residues. CDR1 is SNHLY and CDR2 is FYNNEI in the germline V gene. CDR3 protein: CASRGGTYTEAFF. In DNA, the CDR3 is TGTGCCAGCAGGGGCGGTACCTACACTGAAGCTTTCTTT.

The genes are TRBV30 and TRBJ1-1; a weak D match, TRBD1 (5 bases). The length of the CDR3 is 14 residues. V shed 2 bases and J shed 1 base, with 11 bases lying between them. Germline V gives CDR1 GTSNPN, CDR2 SVGIG (reference sequence). The CDR3 DNA follows: TGTGCCTGGAGTCCCCGGGGGGGGAACACTGAAGCTTTCTTT. Protein sequence: CAWSPRGGNTEAFF. The full variable domain, its missing parts supplied by reference TRBV30 and TRBJ1-1, is SQTIHQWPATLVQPVGSPLSLECTVEGTSNPNLYWYRQAAGRGLQLLFYSVGIGQISSEVPQNLSASRPQDRQFILSSKKLLLSDSGFYLCAWSPRGGNTEAFFGQGTRLTVV.

The rearrangement links TRBV4-1 to TRBJ1-1, with D tentatively TRBD1 (5 bases). Germline CDR1 reads MGHRA; CDR2 reads YSYEKL. Between the trimmed V and J ends, which lost 0 bases and 5 bases, there was a span of 16 bases. This CDR3 has 16 amino acids. CDR3 coding DNA: TGCGCCAGCAGCCAAGAGGCAGGGTTGAGTTCGACTGAAGCTTTCTTT. It translates to CASSQEAGLSSTEAFF.

The V call is TRBV11-2, the J call TRBJ2-7; 7 bases are shared with TRBD1. The germline CDR1 and CDR2 sequences are SGHAT and FQNNGV. Trimming removed 5 bases from V and 2 bases from J; junction bases left unmatched: 3. This CDR3 has 13 amino acids. The CDR3 protein is CASSRGTAYEQYF. CDR3 nucleotide sequence: TGTGCCAGCAGCCGAGGGACAGCCTACGAGCAGTACTTC.

The gene calls are TRBV9 and TRBJ2-5; 16 positions match TRBD2. J gave up 5 bases and V 4 bases, and 11 bases lay outside the gene matches. The CDR3 sequence is 18 residues long. Per the germline V gene, CDR1 is SGDLS and CDR2 is YYNGEE. CDR3 loop: CASSSPGTSGGARETQYF. CDR3 sequence (DNA): TGTGCCAGCAGCTCCCCCGGGACTAGCGGGGGGGCCAGGGAGACCCAGTACTTC.

This clone was observed once. In nucleotides, the CDR3 is TGTGCCAGTAGTAATCAGGCTGTGAACACTGAAGCTTTCTTT. It codes for CASSNQAVNTEAFF. This sequence joins TRBV19 and TRBJ1-1; D unresolved. The CDR3 sequence is 14 residues long. CDR1 and CDR2 from the germline V gene are LNHDA and SQIVND (reference sequence). The V gene lost 4 bases and the J gene lost 0 bases, with 9 bases spanning the gap.

The chain is built from TRBV7-3 and TRBJ2-2; TRBD1 aligns across 7 bases. After removal of 5 bases from V and 3 bases from J, the junction contained 3 bases not matched to a gene. The CDR3 spans 14 residues. The germline gives CDR1 SGHTA, CDR2 FQGTGA. The CDR3 region is CASSRQGYTGELFF. The DNA for the CDR3 is TGTGCCAGCAGCCGACAGGGTTACACCGGGGAGCTGTTTTTT. The full variable domain, with the rest looked up from reference TRBV7-3 and TRBJ2-2, is GAGVSQTPSNKVTEKGKYVELRCDPISGHTALYWYRQSLGQGPEFLIYFQGTGAADDSGLPNDRFFAVRPEGSVSTLKIQRTERGDSAVYLCASSRQGYTGELFFGEGSRLTVL.

The chain uses TRBV7-9 and TRBJ2-7; D is perhaps TRBD2 (6 bases). The germline gives CDR1 SEHNR, CDR2 FQNEAQ (reference sequence). Deletions cut 1 base from V and 2 bases from J, with 12 bases between. The CDR3 is 15 residues long. CDR3 loop: CASSLGAGPTYEQYF. In DNA, the CDR3 is TGTGCCAGCAGCTTAGGTGCGGGGCCGACCTACGAGCAGTACTTC.

The rearrangement joins TRBV2 to TRBJ2-4; 7 bases line up with TRBD1. V lost 5 bases and J lost 1; bases outside the gene matches: 2. The CDR3 covers 14 residues. Germline values: CDR1 SNHLY, CDR2 FYNNEI. The DNA for the CDR3 is TGTGCCAGCAGTCTACAGGGGGCCAAAAACATTCAGTACTTC. This sequence encodes CASSLQGAKNIQYF.

The chain is built from TRBV6-4 and TRBJ2-2; 7 positions match TRBD2. The CDR3 totals 16 residues. V lost 0 bases to trimming and J lost 7 bases; unmatched junction nucleotides: 8. Germline-derived CDR1 and CDR2 are MRHNA and SNTAGT. The DNA of the CDR3 is TGTGCCAGCAGTGACTCGAACGGGGGGTCAGGCGGGGAGCTGTTTTTT. Amino acids: CASSDSNGGSGGELFF.

J is TRBJ2-3 and V is TRBV5-4, with D possibly TRBD1 on 6 matching bases. This CDR3 has 14 residues. Trimming removed 5 bases from V and 0 bases from J, with 10 bases in between. Per the germline V gene, CDR1 is SGHNT and CDR2 is YYREEE (reference sequence). The CDR3 protein is CASRGGPSTDTQYF. The DNA of the CDR3 is TGTGCCAGCAGAGGGGGTCCGAGCACAGATACGCAGTATTTT.

The chain carries TRBV18 and TRBJ2-4, with D perhaps TRBD1 or TRBD2 (5 bases each). This CDR3 region has 14 residues. Trimming took 4 bases from V and 3 from J, leaving 10 bases between them. Per germline, CDR1 KGHSH and CDR2 LQKENI. The CDR3 DNA is TGTGCCAGCTCACGGACACGGGGCAAAAACATTCAGTACTTC. It specifies CASSRTRGKNIQYF.

Points on this clone: Relative to the germline gene, one junction end is altered; a read error may explain this. V gene TRBV19 combines with J gene TRBJ1-4, with D maybe TRBD1 (5 bases). CDR3 length: 12 amino acids. Germline V gives CDR1 LNHDA, CDR2 SQIVND (reference sequence). The CDR3 is CASYSTGTGSIF. In DNA, the CDR3 is TGTGCCAGTTACAGCACCGGGACCGGCTCGATTTTT.

The chain is built from TRBV7-8 and TRBJ2-3, with 7 bases matching TRBD2. V trimming: 3 bases; J trimming: 3 bases; junction bases outside the gene matches: 0. Germline V gene lookup returns CDR1 SGHVS and CDR2 FQNEAQ. The CDR3 covers 13 residues. Here the CDR3 reads CASSLRETDTQYF. The CDR3 nucleotides are TGTGCCAGCAGCTTGCGGGAGACAGATACGCAGTATTTT.

The chain recombines TRBV9 with TRBJ2-3; tentatively, D is TRBD2 (5 bases). Germline V gene sequence: CDR1 SGDLS, CDR2 YYNGEE. The CDR3 runs 13 residues. V gave up 4 bases and J gave up 10 bases, with 16 bases separating them. CDR3 region: CASSPPGLIAQYF. CDR3 coding DNA: TGTGCCAGCAGCCCCCCTGGACTTATTGCGCAGTATTTT.

V gene TRBV10-3 combines with J gene TRBJ2-3; D is tentatively TRBD1 or TRBD2 (7 bases each). The V gene lost 10 bases and the J gene lost 5 bases, with 19 bases spanning the gap. This CDR3 contains 14 residues. Germline V gives CDR1 ENHRY, CDR2 SYGVKD. The CDR3 DNA sequence: TGTGCCAGTAGGGAGGGGGCCGCCGGAGATACGCAGTATTTT. As protein: CASREGAAGDTQYF.

The chain joins TRBV5-1 to TRBJ2-1; no firm D call. Germline V gives CDR1 SGHRS, CDR2 YFSETQ. Trimming pared 4 bases from V and 2 bases from J, leaving 10 bases between. The CDR3 is made up of 14 amino acids. This chain's CDR3 is CASSPTATYNEQFF. CDR3 sequence (DNA): TGCGCCAGCAGCCCAACGGCCACCTACAATGAGCAGTTCTTC.